Listed below are T cell receptor beta chains from one sample, sequenced in a study of T-cell memory formation after mild COVID-19. TCRdb passed the 5' RACE reads through MiXCR, listing each CDR3 protein once. The sample contains more than 70,000 distinct CDR3 sequences, around 14% of which appear only once. The source material was PBMCs or a T cell subset sorted from them (not recorded which). Receptors were obtained from an adult woman who had mild COVID-19 (a few samples of this study predate the infection). Cell type and time point are not known. The CDR3 runs from the conserved cysteine through the conserved F or W. The order of the fields is J gene, clone size, V gene, D gene, CDR3 protein, CDR3 DNA. D genes are given only for firm matches. Where a row states a size, it is once, few, many or the class of an expanded clone; other rows omit it.

j_gene: TRBJ2-2; abundance: few; v_gene: TRBV6-5; d_gene: -; CDR3aa: CASSYSTSRPGELFF; CDR3nt: TGTGCCAGCAGTTACAGTACTAGCCGCCCCGGGGAGCTGTTTTTT
j_gene: TRBJ2-7; abundance: -; v_gene: TRBV24-1; d_gene: TRBD1; CDR3aa: CATSDESTGVEEQYF; CDR3nt: TGTGCCACCAGTGATGAGTCGACAGGGGTGGAAGAGCAGTACTTC
j_gene: TRBJ2-7; abundance: -; v_gene: TRBV30; d_gene: -; CDR3aa: CAWSANTGYSVPYEQYF; CDR3nt: TGTGCCTGGAGTGCAAATACAGGGTACTCTGTCCCCTACGAGCAGTACTTC
j_gene: TRBJ2-1; abundance: many; v_gene: TRBV29-1; d_gene: -; CDR3aa: CSVGVLNNEQFF; CDR3nt: TGCAGCGTTGGGGTCCTTAACAATGAGCAGTTCTTC
j_gene: TRBJ2-1; abundance: many; v_gene: TRBV5-5; d_gene: TRBD2; CDR3aa: CASSGLAGGVSSYNEQFF; CDR3nt: TGTGCCTCCTCGGGACTAGCGGGAGGCGTAAGCTCCTACAATGAGCAGTTCTTC
j_gene: TRBJ2-7; abundance: few; v_gene: TRBV4-1; d_gene: -; CDR3aa: CASSQGTATYEQYF; CDR3nt: TGCGCCAGCAGCCAAGGGACTGCCACCTACGAGCAGTACTTC
j_gene: TRBJ2-7; abundance: -; v_gene: TRBV20-1; d_gene: -; CDR3aa: CSASGDDGGYEQYF; CDR3nt: TGCAGTGCTAGTGGGGACGACGGGGGCTACGAGCAGTACTTC
j_gene: TRBJ1-5; abundance: -; v_gene: TRBV7-9; d_gene: -; CDR3aa: CASSLDQPNRPQHF; CDR3nt: TGTGCCAGCAGCTTAGACCAGCCTAATCGGCCCCAGCATTTT
j_gene: TRBJ1-2; abundance: few; v_gene: TRBV7-9; d_gene: -; CDR3aa: CASSHPAGTYGYTF; CDR3nt: TGTGCCAGCAGCCACCCGGCGGGGACCTATGGCTACACCTTC
j_gene: TRBJ2-7; abundance: -; v_gene: TRBV7-2; d_gene: TRBD2; CDR3aa: CASSPPGRESYEQYF; CDR3nt: TGTGCCAGCAGCCCCCCGGGGCGGGAGAGCTACGAGCAGTACTTC
j_gene: TRBJ2-5; abundance: -; v_gene: TRBV6-6; d_gene: TRBD2; CDR3aa: CASGPAGDQETQYF; CDR3nt: TGTGCCAGCGGCCCGGCGGGGGACCAAGAGACCCAGTACTTC
j_gene: TRBJ1-1; abundance: -; v_gene: TRBV12-3/TRBV12-4; d_gene: -; CDR3aa: CASSLWSRTEALF; CDR3nt: TGTGCCAGCAGTTTGTGGTCTCGCACTGAAGCTTTATTT
j_gene: TRBJ2-1; abundance: few; v_gene: TRBV12-3/TRBV12-4; d_gene: -; CDR3aa: CASSFLGQPYNEQFF; CDR3nt: TGTGCCAGCAGTTTTTTGGGACAACCCTACAATGAGCAGTTCTTC
j_gene: TRBJ1-2; abundance: few; v_gene: TRBV5-1; d_gene: -; CDR3aa: CASSLVSGSSYGYTF; CDR3nt: TGCGCCAGCAGCTTGGTTAGTGGAAGTTCCTATGGCTACACCTTC
j_gene: TRBJ2-7; abundance: few; v_gene: TRBV20-1; d_gene: TRBD1; CDR3aa: CSRPWDRGSGF; CDR3nt: TGCAGTAGACCCTGGGACAGGGGCTCTGGCTTC
j_gene: TRBJ2-7; abundance: -; v_gene: TRBV11-2; d_gene: -; CDR3aa: CASSFPDRVMYEQYF; CDR3nt: TGTGCCAGCAGCTTCCCGGACAGAGTAATGTACGAGCAGTACTTC
j_gene: TRBJ1-1; abundance: many; v_gene: TRBV6-5; d_gene: -; CDR3aa: CASKKGSWAFF; CDR3nt: TGTGCCAGCAAAAAGGGGTCATGGGCTTTCTTT
j_gene: TRBJ2-5; abundance: few; v_gene: TRBV5-1; d_gene: -; CDR3aa: CASSEGVGVETQYF; CDR3nt: TGCGCCAGCAGCGAGGGGGTCGGGGTGGAGACCCAGTACTTC
j_gene: TRBJ2-1; abundance: many; v_gene: TRBV13; d_gene: -; CDR3aa: CASIGLRNEQFF; CDR3nt: TGTGCCAGCATTGGACTGCGCAATGAGCAGTTCTTC
j_gene: TRBJ1-2; abundance: -; v_gene: TRBV6-1; d_gene: -; CDR3aa: CASSGSYSVGYTF; CDR3nt: TGTGCCAGCAGTGGATCCTATTCTGTTGGCTACACCTTC
j_gene: TRBJ2-7; abundance: few; v_gene: TRBV30; d_gene: -; CDR3aa: CAWSPVSYEQYF; CDR3nt: TGTGCCTGGAGCCCGGTGTCCTACGAGCAGTACTTC
j_gene: TRBJ2-3; abundance: -; v_gene: TRBV5-1; d_gene: TRBD2; CDR3aa: CASSLLMVAGDTDTQYF; CDR3nt: TGCGCCAGCAGCTTGCTCATGGTAGCGGGGGACACAGATACGCAGTATTTT
j_gene: TRBJ2-3; abundance: -; v_gene: TRBV5-1; d_gene: -; CDR3aa: CASSAPWGGTDTQYF; CDR3nt: TGCGCCAGCAGCGCCCCCTGGGGAGGCACAGATACGCAGTATTTT
j_gene: TRBJ2-7; abundance: -; v_gene: TRBV4-1; d_gene: -; CDR3aa: CASSQDDRSASYEQYF; CDR3nt: TGCGCCAGCAGCCAAGACGACAGGAGTGCCTCCTACGAGCAGTACTTC
j_gene: TRBJ2-1; abundance: few; v_gene: TRBV9; d_gene: TRBD2; CDR3aa: CASSLSLDSSGDYNEQFF; CDR3nt: TGTGCCAGCAGCCTATCCCTTGACTCTAGCGGGGACTACAATGAGCAGTTCTTC
j_gene: TRBJ2-4; abundance: many; v_gene: TRBV20-1; d_gene: -; CDR3aa: CSAREWDPKNIQYF; CDR3nt: TGCAGTGCTAGAGAGTGGGACCCCAAAAACATTCAGTACTTC
j_gene: TRBJ2-1; abundance: few; v_gene: TRBV11-1; d_gene: -; CDR3aa: CASSERDYNEQFF; CDR3nt: TGTGCCAGCAGCGAAAGGGACTACAATGAGCAGTTCTTC
j_gene: TRBJ2-5; abundance: few; v_gene: TRBV7-9; d_gene: -; CDR3aa: CASSSSRYQETQYF; CDR3nt: TGTGCCAGCAGCTCTTCCCGCTACCAAGAGACCCAGTACTTC
j_gene: TRBJ2-2; abundance: -; v_gene: TRBV24-1; d_gene: -; CDR3aa: CATSDLTGELFF; CDR3nt: TGTGCCACCAGTGATTTAACCGGGGAGCTGTTTTTT
j_gene: TRBJ2-7; abundance: -; v_gene: TRBV7-9; d_gene: TRBD1; CDR3aa: CASSLVRTGEGEQYF; CDR3nt: TGTGCCAGCAGCTTAGTAAGGACAGGGGAAGGCGAGCAGTACTTC
j_gene: TRBJ2-1; abundance: once; v_gene: TRBV7-6; d_gene: TRBD2; CDR3aa: CASSLAERTSILGIYNEQLF; CDR3nt: TGTGCCAGCAGCTTAGCGGAAAGGACTAGCATACTGGGGATCTACAATGAGCAGCTCTTC
j_gene: TRBJ2-3; abundance: -; v_gene: TRBV11-2; d_gene: -; CDR3aa: CASSSSPLRDPSQAQYF; CDR3nt: TGTGCCAGCAGCTCCTCCCCTCTCCGGGACCCCTCACAGGCGCAGTATTTT
j_gene: TRBJ2-5; abundance: -; v_gene: TRBV5-1; d_gene: TRBD1; CDR3aa: CASSLRTGGGETQYF; CDR3nt: TGCGCCAGCAGCTTGAGGACAGGGGGTGGAGAGACCCAGTACTTC
j_gene: TRBJ1-2; abundance: -; v_gene: TRBV5-4; d_gene: -; CDR3aa: CASSLMAGVNGYTF; CDR3nt: TGTGCCAGCAGCTTAATGGCAGGGGTAAATGGCTACACCTTC
j_gene: TRBJ2-7; abundance: -; v_gene: TRBV19; d_gene: -; CDR3aa: CASSIGQAGLNYEQYF; CDR3nt: TGTGCCAGTAGTATTGGTCAGGCGGGCTTAAACTACGAGCAGTACTTC
j_gene: TRBJ1-5; abundance: -; v_gene: TRBV12-3/TRBV12-4; d_gene: -; CDR3aa: CASSFGENQPQHF; CDR3nt: TGTGCCAGCAGTTTTGGGGAGAATCAGCCCCAGCATTTT
j_gene: TRBJ2-3; abundance: many; v_gene: TRBV7-9; d_gene: TRBD2; CDR3aa: CASSLVLAGPTDTQYF; CDR3nt: TGTGCCAGCAGCTTAGTGCTAGCGGGGCCCACAGATACGCAGTATTTT
j_gene: TRBJ2-7; abundance: few; v_gene: TRBV7-9; d_gene: -; CDR3aa: CASSWPRTGYEQYF; CDR3nt: TGTGCCAGCAGTTGGCCACGGACTGGCTACGAGCAGTACTTC
j_gene: TRBJ2-2; abundance: few; v_gene: TRBV2; d_gene: TRBD2; CDR3aa: CASSLTSGRAHTGELFF; CDR3nt: TGTGCCAGCAGCCTGACTAGCGGGAGGGCCCACACCGGGGAGCTGTTTTTT
j_gene: TRBJ2-7; abundance: few; v_gene: TRBV27; d_gene: -; CDR3aa: CASSLAGPLYEQYF; CDR3nt: TGTGCCAGCAGTTTAGCGGGACCCTTATACGAGCAGTACTTC
j_gene: TRBJ1-1; abundance: -; v_gene: TRBV5-1; d_gene: -; CDR3aa: CASSFGPNTEAFF; CDR3nt: TGCGCCAGCAGCTTTGGGCCGAACACTGAAGCTTTCTTT